The clone carrying this T cell receptor (beta chain) has at least ten counts. Its cognate antigen is unknown. The data stem from a study of T cell repertoires in cytomegalovirus infection. Notes on the study in general: Based on cumulative public TCR beta family frequency, carriers of CMV plus the relevant HLA were identified. The ex vivo response was dominated by HLA-C-restricted CMV-specific TCR beta clonotypes.

After removal of 5 bases from V and 6 bases from J, the junction contained 9 bases not matched to a gene. This CDR3 comprises 14 residues. Germline lookup yields CDR1 SGHTA and CDR2 FQGNSA. TCRdb redid the calling of the reads with MiXCR, one entry per CDR3 protein. The sample includes tens of thousands of distinct CDR3 sequences, roughly 20% of them seen just once. The sample consisted of PBMCs, sequenced either directly or after in vitro stimulation (not recorded which). The sequence derives from a human donor in good health (CMV status not recorded). Some clones in this sample may be carry-over from other donors' samples. The chain recombines TRBV7-2 with TRBJ1-2, with 7 bases fitting TRBD1. In DNA form, the CDR3 reads TGTGCCAGCAGCCCGAGACAGGGAATCGATGGCTACACCTTC. It translates to CASSPRQGIDGYTF.